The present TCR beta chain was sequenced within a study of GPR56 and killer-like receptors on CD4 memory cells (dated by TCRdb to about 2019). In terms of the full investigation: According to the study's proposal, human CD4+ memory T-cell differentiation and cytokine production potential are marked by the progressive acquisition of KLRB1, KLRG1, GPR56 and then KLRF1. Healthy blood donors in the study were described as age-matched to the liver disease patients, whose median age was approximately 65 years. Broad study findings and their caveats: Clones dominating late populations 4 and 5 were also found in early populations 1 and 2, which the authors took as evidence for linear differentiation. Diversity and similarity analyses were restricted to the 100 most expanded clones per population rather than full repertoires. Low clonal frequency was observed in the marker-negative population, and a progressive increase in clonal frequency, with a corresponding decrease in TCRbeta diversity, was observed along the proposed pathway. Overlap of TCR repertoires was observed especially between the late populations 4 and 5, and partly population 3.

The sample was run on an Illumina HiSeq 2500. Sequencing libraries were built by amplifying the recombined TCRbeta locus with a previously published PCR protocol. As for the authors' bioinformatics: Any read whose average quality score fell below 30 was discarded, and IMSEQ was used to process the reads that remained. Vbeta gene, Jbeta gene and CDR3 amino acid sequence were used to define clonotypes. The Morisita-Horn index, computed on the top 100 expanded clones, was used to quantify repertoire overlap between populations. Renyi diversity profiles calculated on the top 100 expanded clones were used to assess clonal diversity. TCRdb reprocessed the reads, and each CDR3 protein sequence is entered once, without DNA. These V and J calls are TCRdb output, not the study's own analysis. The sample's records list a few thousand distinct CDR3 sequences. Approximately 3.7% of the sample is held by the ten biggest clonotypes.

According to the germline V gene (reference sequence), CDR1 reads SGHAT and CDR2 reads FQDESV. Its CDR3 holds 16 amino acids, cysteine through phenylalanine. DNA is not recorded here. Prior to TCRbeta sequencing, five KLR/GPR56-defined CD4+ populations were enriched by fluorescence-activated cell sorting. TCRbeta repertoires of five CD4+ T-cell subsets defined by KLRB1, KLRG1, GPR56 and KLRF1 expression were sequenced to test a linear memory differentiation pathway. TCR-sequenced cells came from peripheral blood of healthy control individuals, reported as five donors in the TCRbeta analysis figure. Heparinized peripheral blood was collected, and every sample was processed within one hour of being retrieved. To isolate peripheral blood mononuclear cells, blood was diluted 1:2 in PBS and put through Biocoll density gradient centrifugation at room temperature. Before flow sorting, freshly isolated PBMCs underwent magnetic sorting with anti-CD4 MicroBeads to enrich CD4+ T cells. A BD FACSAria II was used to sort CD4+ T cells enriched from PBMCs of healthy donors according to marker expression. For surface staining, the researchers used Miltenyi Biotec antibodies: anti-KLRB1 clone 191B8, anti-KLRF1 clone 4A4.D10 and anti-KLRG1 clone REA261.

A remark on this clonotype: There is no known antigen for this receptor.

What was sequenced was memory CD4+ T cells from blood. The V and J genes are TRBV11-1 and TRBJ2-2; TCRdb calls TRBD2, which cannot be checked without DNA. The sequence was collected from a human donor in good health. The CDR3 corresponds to CASRSAGGRGTGELFF.